The source of this TCR beta chain is a study of T cells in Graves' hyperthyroidism and ophthalmopathy. Amplification of TCR beta CDR3 regions was performed using RNA transcripts as template. During a first-round RT-PCR of the TCR CDR3, the HTBI primer set was used. TCRdb itself ran the multiplex PCR reads through MiXCR, one entry per CDR3 protein. The sample has roughly 550,000 distinct CDR3 sequences, 15% to 20% seen once. V was pared by 2 bases and J by 1 base, with 7 bases of the junction left unmatched. The germline V gene encodes CDR1 SGHVS and CDR2 FNYEAQ. This CDR3 contains 18 residues. This clonotype was counted a few times.

Sequencing was performed on blood. The TCR comes from a young woman with Graves' ophthalmopathy. This rearrangement joins TRBV7-6 to TRBJ2-2, with 10 bases that match TRBD2. The CDR3 is CASSLSRAGGMNTGELFF. The CDR3 coding sequence is TGTGCCAGCAGCTTAAGTAGAGCGGGAGGGATGAACACCGGGGAGCTGTTTTTT. The full variable domain, with the rest looked up from reference TRBV7-6 and TRBJ2-2, is GAGVSQSPRYKVTKRGQDVALRCDPISGHVSLYWYRQALGQGPEFLTYFNYEAQQDKSGLPNDRFSAERPEGSISTLTIQRTEQRDSAMYRCASSLSRAGGMNTGELFFGEGSRLTVL.